Following are 27 T cell receptor beta chains from one sample sequenced in a study of blood T cell repertoires in COVID-19. Assay: immunoSEQ multiplex PCR; the TCRdb copy retains only in-frame clones and omits some. The sample contains some 330,000 clones, 88% of which appear only once. Sample: PBMCs or T cells enriched from blood (not recorded which). These receptors all come from a man aged 25-45 years who had recovered from COVID-19.

The chain recombines TRBV5-1 with TRBJ2-3, with 9 positions matching TRBD1. Trimming at V came to 4 bases and at J to 3 bases, leaving 3 bases not matched to a gene. CDR1 and CDR2 (germline): SGHRS, YFSETQ. The CDR3 loop spans 14 amino acids. DNA of the CDR3: TGCGCCAGCAGCAGACAGGGGGTTACAGATACGCAGTATTTT. The encoded protein is CASSRQGVTDTQYF.

This clone has more than one count but fewer than ten. This rearrangement joins TRBV5-1 to TRBJ2-5, with 7 bases matching TRBD2. CDR1 SGHRS and CDR2 YFSETQ come from the germline V gene. V was pared by 3 bases and J by 5 bases, with 13 bases of the junction left unmatched. The CDR3 sequence is 16 residues long. DNA for the CDR3: TGCGCCAGCAGCTCCAATACCCCACGGGGAGGGGAGACCCAGTACTTC. Its translation: CASSSNTPRGGETQYF. Full variable domain (remainder filled in from reference TRBV5-1 and TRBJ2-5): KAGVTQTPRYLIKTRGQQVTLSCSPISGHRSVSWYQQTPGQGLQFLFEYFSETQRNKGNFPGRFSGRQFSNSRSEMNVSTLELGDSALYLCASSSNTPRGGETQYFGPGTRLLVL.

This clone was counted once. The chain has TRBV2 and TRBJ2-7, with D perhaps matching TRBD1 (6 bases). Germline V gene sequence: CDR1 SNHLY, CDR2 FYNNEI. Trimming shortened V by 5 bases and J by 3 bases, and 11 bases separated the two germline ends. This CDR3 is built from 13 residues. This CDR3 is CASSRDIDYEQYF. Written as DNA, the CDR3 is TGTGCCAGCAGTCGGGACATAGACTACGAGCAGTACTTC.

The V call is TRBV3-1 (or the pseudogene TRBV3-2), the J call TRBJ2-7; D remains ambiguous. CDR3 length: 12 amino acids. Germline loops: CDR1 LGHDT, CDR2 YNNKEL (reference sequence). V was cut by 2 bases and J by 0 bases, with 2 bases left in between. CDR3 in amino acids: CASSQYSYEQYF. CDR3 nucleotides: TGTGCCAGCAGCCAATACTCCTACGAGCAGTACTTC.

A single count supports this clone. The CDR3 is CASSPSIVTGGRNYEQYF. CDR3 nucleotide sequence: TGTGCCAGCTCACCATCTATCGTCACAGGGGGGCGGAACTACGAGCAGTACTTC. The chain recombines TRBV18 with TRBJ2-7, with 8 nucleotides matching TRBD1. V dropped 2 bases and J dropped 3; count of bases not matched to a gene: 15. The CDR3 consists of 18 residues. The germline CDR1 and CDR2 sequences are KGHSH and LQKENI.

The rearrangement links TRBV14 to TRBJ2-5; perhaps TRBD1 as D (5 bases). Trimming pared 0 bases from V and 1 base from J, leaving 21 bases between. Germline lookup yields CDR1 SGHDN and CDR2 FVKESK. The CDR3 contains 19 residues. Here the CDR3 DNA reads TGTGCCAGCAGCCAAGATCATAGGTTTGGCAGGGTCCCCCAAGAGACCCAGTACTTC. This codes for CASSQDHRFGRVPQETQYF.

The V call is TRBV7-7, the J call TRBJ1-5, with D possibly matching TRBD1 (6 bases). This CDR3 has 20 residues. V shed 0 bases and J shed 1 base, with 22 bases lying between them. Germline lookup yields CDR1 SSHAT and CDR2 FNYEAQ (reference sequence). The CDR3 spells CASSLASGSKQGDSNQPQHF. The DNA for the CDR3 is TGTGCCAGCAGCTTAGCTTCGGGATCGAAACAGGGAGACAGCAATCAGCCCCAGCATTTT. Full variable domain (missing parts from reference TRBV7-7 and TRBJ1-5): GAGVSQSPRYKVTKRGQDVTLRCDPISSHATLYWYQQALGQGPEFLTYFNYEAQPDKSGLPSDRFSAERPEGSISTLTIQRTEQRDSAMYRCASSLASGSKQGDSNQPQHFGDGTRLSIL.

The chain employs TRBV6-5 and TRBJ2-7; 7 nucleotides agree with TRBD1. Germline-derived CDR1 and CDR2 are MNHEY and SVGAGI. The CDR3 loop spans 14 amino acids. V gave up 2 bases and J gave up 3 bases; unmatched junction bases: 4. The CDR3 reads CASSYLGTVYEQYF. CDR3 nucleotide sequence: TGTGCCAGCAGTTACCTCGGGACAGTCTACGAGCAGTACTTC.

In this sample, this clone turned up a few times. The same CDR3 can be traced to other DNA sequences in this sample. The genes are TRBV6-5 and TRBJ1-5; 10 positions agree with TRBD1. There are 14 residues in the CDR3. Germline V gene lookup returns CDR1 MNHEY and CDR2 SVGAGI. V lost 4 bases to trimming and J lost 4 bases; unmatched junction nucleotides: 1. CDR3 amino acids: CASSSGQGNQPQHF. Written as DNA, the CDR3 is TGTGCCAGCAGTTCGGGACAGGGGAATCAGCCCCAGCATTTT.

This clone was observed a handful of times. The chain has TRBV7-9 and TRBJ2-5, with TRBD1 identical over 7 bases. The CDR3 extends over 15 amino acids. V dropped 1 base and J dropped 0; count of bases not matched to a gene: 2. Germline V gene data show CDR1 as SEHNR and CDR2 as FQNEAQ (reference sequence). CDR3 coding DNA: TGTGCCAGCAGCTTAGGGACAGGCAACCAAGAGACCCAGTACTTC. Translation gives CASSLGTGNQETQYF.

This chain links TRBV7-9 with TRBJ1-5, with 9 bases that match TRBD1. V lost 1 base, J lost 7 bases, and 11 bases stayed unmatched. Germline CDR1 and CDR2: SEHNR and FQNEAQ (reference sequence). CDR3 length: 17 amino acids. The CDR3: CASSLGTGAHLGQPQHF. The CDR3 DNA follows: TGTGCCAGCAGCTTAGGGACAGGGGCCCATCTGGGGCAGCCCCAGCATTTT.

The chain links TRBV7-9 to TRBJ2-1, with 7 bases aligning to TRBD2. The V segment lost 6 bases and the J segment 4 bases; nucleotides outside the gene matches: 6. Per the germline V gene, CDR1 is SEHNR and CDR2 is FQNEAQ (reference sequence). This CDR3 is built from 14 residues. For the CDR3, the DNA is TGTGCCAGCAGGTATGAAGCGGGATACAATGAGCAGTTCTTC. Translating it yields CASRYEAGYNEQFF.

This clone has more than one count but fewer than ten. The CDR3, as DNA: TGCGCCAGCAGCTTGGGGGACACGGGTATTTGGGACCAGCCCCAGCATTTT. It yields the protein CASSLGDTGIWDQPQHF. The gene calls are TRBV5-1 and TRBJ1-5; D is possibly TRBD1 (6 bases). The CDR3 length is 17 residues. Germline V gives CDR1 SGHRS, CDR2 YFSETQ. V dropped 0 bases and J dropped 7 bases, with 20 bases sitting between them.

In DNA form, the CDR3 reads TGTGCCACCAGTGGCGGCGGGGGTAGTTATGAGCAGTTCTTC. Protein product: CATSGGGGSYEQFF. The rearrangement joins TRBV24-1 to TRBJ2-1, with 7 bases fitting TRBD2. Looked up from germline, CDR1 is KGHDR and CDR2 is SFDVKD. The CDR3 is made up of 14 amino acids. V lost 5 bases, J lost 8 bases, and 8 bases stayed unmatched.

J is TRBJ1-5 and V is TRBV19; unclear D gene. Germline assignment: CDR1 LNHDA and CDR2 SQIVND (reference sequence). The CDR3 is 18 amino acids. V lost 4 bases and J 6 bases, leaving 25 bases between the germline ends. The CDR3 reads CASSKVFSGADGGQPQHF. CDR3 DNA sequence: TGTGCCAGTAGTAAGGTATTCTCAGGCGCTGACGGAGGTCAGCCCCAGCATTTT.

J is TRBJ2-3 and V is TRBV5-1; D gene uncertain. The CDR3 sequence is 14 residues long. Between the trimmed V and J ends, which lost 0 bases and 6 bases, there was a span of 11 bases. Germline assignment: CDR1 SGHRS and CDR2 YFSETQ. The DNA of the CDR3 is TGCGCCAGCAGCTTGGCCGGCCAGAGGGATACGCAGTATTTT. This gives the protein CASSLAGQRDTQYF.

The chain joins TRBV5-1 to TRBJ1-4; TRBD1 might be the D (5 bases). The CDR3 is 14 residues long. Trimming took 2 bases from V and 8 from J, leaving 13 bases between them. Germline CDR1 SGHRS, CDR2 YFSETQ. This chain's CDR3 is CASSFGGLGEKLFF. DNA for the CDR3: TGCGCCAGCAGCTTCGGGGGGTTGGGCGAAAAACTGTTTTTT.

This CDR3 reads CASSKDRNYEQYF. The CDR3 nucleotides read TGTGCCAGTAGTAAAGACAGAAATTACGAGCAGTACTTC. The chain joins TRBV19 to TRBJ2-7; possible D gene TRBD1, 5 bases. The germline V gene encodes CDR1 LNHDA and CDR2 SQIVND (reference sequence). Trimming took 4 bases from V and 4 from J, leaving 11 bases between them. The CDR3 extends over 13 amino acids.

This clone was observed once. V is TRBV20-1 and J is TRBJ1-4; D remains unclear. With 8 bases removed from V and 8 bases from J, the gap between germline ends came to 12 bases. Germline CDR1 and CDR2: DFQATT and SNEGSKA (reference sequence). The CDR3 is 11 residues long. CDR3 region: CSSYSGEKLFF. In DNA form, the CDR3 reads TGCAGTTCCTACAGCGGAGAAAAACTGTTTTTT.

This clone was found a few times. The chain is built from TRBV28 and TRBJ2-7, with TRBD2 matching 7 bases. This CDR3 spans 12 amino acids. Trimming cost V 7 bases and J 5 bases; bases outside gene matches: 5. Germline CDR1 and CDR2: MDHEN and SYDVKM. The CDR3 region has the DNA TGTGCCAGCACTCTGGGGGGGAACGAGCAGTACTTC. Translated, it gives CASTLGGNEQYF.

The gene calls are TRBV19 and TRBJ2-2; D is unresolved. Trimming left V 3 bases short and J 4 bases short, with 12 bases between. The CDR3 has 15 residues. Germline V gene data show CDR1 as LNHDA and CDR2 as SQIVND (reference sequence). CDR3 in DNA: TGTGCCAGTAGTATCGACTGGTCGAGCACCGGGGAGCTGTTTTTT. This translates into CASSIDWSSTGELFF.

J is TRBJ2-7 and V is TRBV7-6, with 8 bases aligning to TRBD1. Germline CDR1 and CDR2: SGHVS and FNYEAQ. Unmatched junction bases numbered 7, after V lost 1 base and J lost 5 bases. The CDR3 extends over 15 amino acids. CDR3 bases: TGTGCCAGCAGCTTAGACAGGGGGATTGGCAACGAGCAGTACTTC. This sequence encodes CASSLDRGIGNEQYF. The whole variable domain, filled in from reference TRBV7-6 and TRBJ2-7, reads GAGVSQSPRYKVTKRGQDVALRCDPISGHVSLYWYRQALGQGPEFLTYFNYEAQQDKSGLPNDRFSAERPEGSISTLTIQRTEQRDSAMYRCASSLDRGIGNEQYFGPGTRLTVT.

The chain links TRBV6-5 to TRBJ1-4; possible D gene TRBD1, 5 bases. The V end was cut by 3 bases, the J end by 3 bases, with 11 bases between. Per germline, CDR1 MNHEY and CDR2 SVGAGI. CDR3 length: 15 amino acids. CDR3: CASSYQGGANEKLFF. The CDR3 nucleotides are TGTGCCAGCAGTTATCAGGGCGGGGCTAATGAAAAACTGTTTTTT.

V is TRBV28 and J is TRBJ2-5, with D perhaps matching TRBD2 (5 bases). V gave up 5 bases and J gave up 2 bases, with 27 bases separating them. The CDR3 spans 19 residues. Looked up from germline, CDR1 is MDHEN and CDR2 is SYDVKM. The CDR3: CASSESIGLGRKEQETQYF. The CDR3 coding sequence is TGTGCCAGCAGTGAAAGCATTGGCCTTGGGAGAAAAGAACAAGAGACCCAGTACTTC.

The genes are TRBV23-1 and TRBJ1-1, with 8 nucleotides matching TRBD1. TRBV23-1 is labeled an ORF, and its function is uncertain. This CDR3 contains 19 residues. The ends lost 2 bases at V and 1 base at J; junction bases unmatched: 15. The CDR3 region is CASSQPEIGQGFWNTEAFF. CDR3 bases: TGCGCCAGCAGTCAACCCGAAATCGGACAGGGTTTTTGGAACACTGAAGCTTTCTTT.

The chain is built from TRBV18 and TRBJ2-5, with no clear D. The V and J ends lost 6 bases and 4 bases respectively, with 9 bases between them. Germline CDR1 and CDR2: KGHSH and LQKENI. The CDR3 totals 12 residues. The CDR3: CASSNRAETQYF. CDR3 nucleotide sequence: TGTGCCAGCTCTAACCGAGCAGAGACCCAGTACTTC. Full variable domain (remainder filled in from reference TRBV18 and TRBJ2-5): NAGVMQNPRHLVRRRGQEARLRCSPMKGHSHVYWYRQLPEEGLKFMVYLQKENIIDESGMPKERFSAEFPKEGPSILRIQQVVRGDSAAYFCASSNRAETQYFGPGTRLLVL.

This clone has just a few counts. This rearrangement joins TRBV9 to TRBJ1-1, with 7 bases that match TRBD1. J gave up 5 bases and V 3 bases, and 4 bases lay outside the gene matches. CDR1 SGDLS and CDR2 YYNGEE come from the germline V gene. The CDR3 is 13 residues long. As DNA, the CDR3 is TGTGCCAGCAGCGCAGGGGGATGGACTGAAGCTTTCTTT. Translated, it gives CASSAGGWTEAFF. Looking up the rest from reference TRBV9 and TRBJ1-1 gives the full variable domain: DSGVTQTPKHLITATGQRVTLRCSPRSGDLSVYWYQQSLDQGLQFLIQYYNGEERAKGNILERFSAQQFPDLHSELNLSSLELGDSALYFCASSAGGWTEAFFGQGTRLTVV.